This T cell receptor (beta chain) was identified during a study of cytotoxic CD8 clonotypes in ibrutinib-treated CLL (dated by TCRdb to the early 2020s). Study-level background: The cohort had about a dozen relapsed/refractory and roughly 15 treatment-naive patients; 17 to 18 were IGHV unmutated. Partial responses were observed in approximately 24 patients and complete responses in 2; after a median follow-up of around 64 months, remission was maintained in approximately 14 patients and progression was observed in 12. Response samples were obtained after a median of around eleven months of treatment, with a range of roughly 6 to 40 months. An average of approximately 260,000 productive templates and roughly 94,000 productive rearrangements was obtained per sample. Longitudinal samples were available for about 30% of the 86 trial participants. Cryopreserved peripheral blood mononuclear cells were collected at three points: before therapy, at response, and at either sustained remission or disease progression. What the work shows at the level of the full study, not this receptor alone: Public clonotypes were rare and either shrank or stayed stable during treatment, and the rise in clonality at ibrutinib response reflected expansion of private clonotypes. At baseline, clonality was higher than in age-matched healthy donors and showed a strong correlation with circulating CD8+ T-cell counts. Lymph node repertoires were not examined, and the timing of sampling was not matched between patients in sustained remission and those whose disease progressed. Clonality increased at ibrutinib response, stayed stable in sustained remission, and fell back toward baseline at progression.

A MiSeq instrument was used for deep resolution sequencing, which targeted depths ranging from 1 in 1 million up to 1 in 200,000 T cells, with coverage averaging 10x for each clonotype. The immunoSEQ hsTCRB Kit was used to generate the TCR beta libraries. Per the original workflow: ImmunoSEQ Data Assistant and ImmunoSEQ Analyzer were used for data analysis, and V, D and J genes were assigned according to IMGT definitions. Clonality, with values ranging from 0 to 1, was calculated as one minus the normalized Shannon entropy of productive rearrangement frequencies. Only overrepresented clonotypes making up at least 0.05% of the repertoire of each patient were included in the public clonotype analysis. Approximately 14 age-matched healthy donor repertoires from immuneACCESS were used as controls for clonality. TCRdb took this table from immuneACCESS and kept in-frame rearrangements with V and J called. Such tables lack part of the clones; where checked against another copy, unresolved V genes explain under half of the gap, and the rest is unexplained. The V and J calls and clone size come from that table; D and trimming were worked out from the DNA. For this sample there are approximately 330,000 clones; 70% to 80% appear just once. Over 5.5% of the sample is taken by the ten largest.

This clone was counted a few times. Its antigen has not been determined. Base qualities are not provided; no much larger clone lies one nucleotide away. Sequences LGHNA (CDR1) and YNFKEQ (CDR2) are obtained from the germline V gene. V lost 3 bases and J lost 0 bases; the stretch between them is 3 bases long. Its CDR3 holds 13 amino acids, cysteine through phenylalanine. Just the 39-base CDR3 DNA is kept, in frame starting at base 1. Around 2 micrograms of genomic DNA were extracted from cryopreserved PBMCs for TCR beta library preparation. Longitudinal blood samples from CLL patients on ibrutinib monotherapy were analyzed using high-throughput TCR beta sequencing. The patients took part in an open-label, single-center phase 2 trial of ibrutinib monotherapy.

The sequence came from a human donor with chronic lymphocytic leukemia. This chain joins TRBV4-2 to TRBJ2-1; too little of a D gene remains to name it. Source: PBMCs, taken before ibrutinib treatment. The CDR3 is CASSHYSYNEQFF. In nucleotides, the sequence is TGTGCCAGCAGCCATTACTCCTACAATGAGCAGTTCTTC.